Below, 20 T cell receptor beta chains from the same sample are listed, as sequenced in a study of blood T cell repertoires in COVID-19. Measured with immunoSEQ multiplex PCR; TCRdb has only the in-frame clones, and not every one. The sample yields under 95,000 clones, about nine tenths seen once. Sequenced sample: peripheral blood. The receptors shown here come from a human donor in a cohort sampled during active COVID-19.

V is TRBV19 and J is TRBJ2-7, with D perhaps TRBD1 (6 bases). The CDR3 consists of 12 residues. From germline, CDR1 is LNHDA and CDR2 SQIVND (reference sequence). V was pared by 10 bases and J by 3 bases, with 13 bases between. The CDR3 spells CATLGQIYEQYF. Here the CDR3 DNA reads TGTGCCACCCTAGGACAGATCTACGAGCAGTACTTC.

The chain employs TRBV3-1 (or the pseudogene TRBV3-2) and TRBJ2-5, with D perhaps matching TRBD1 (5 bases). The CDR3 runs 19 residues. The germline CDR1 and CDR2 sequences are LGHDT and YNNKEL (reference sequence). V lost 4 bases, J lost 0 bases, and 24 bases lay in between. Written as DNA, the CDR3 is TGTGCCAGCAGCCCCCAAGGCGTCACAGGCCCTTTGTACCAAGAGACCCAGTACTTC. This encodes CASSPQGVTGPLYQETQYF.

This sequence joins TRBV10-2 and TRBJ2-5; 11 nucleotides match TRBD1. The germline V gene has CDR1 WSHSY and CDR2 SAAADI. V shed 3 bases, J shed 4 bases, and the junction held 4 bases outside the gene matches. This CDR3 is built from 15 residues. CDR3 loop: CASSDQDRGPETQYF. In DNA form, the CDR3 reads TGCGCCAGCAGTGACCAGGACAGGGGGCCAGAGACCCAGTACTTC.

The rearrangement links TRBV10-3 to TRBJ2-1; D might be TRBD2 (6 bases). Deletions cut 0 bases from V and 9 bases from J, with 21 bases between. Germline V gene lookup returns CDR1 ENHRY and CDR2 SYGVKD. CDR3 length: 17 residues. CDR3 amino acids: CAISESRGLHPRSEQFF. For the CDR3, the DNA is TGTGCCATCAGTGAGTCGAGGGGACTTCATCCACGCAGTGAGCAGTTCTTC.

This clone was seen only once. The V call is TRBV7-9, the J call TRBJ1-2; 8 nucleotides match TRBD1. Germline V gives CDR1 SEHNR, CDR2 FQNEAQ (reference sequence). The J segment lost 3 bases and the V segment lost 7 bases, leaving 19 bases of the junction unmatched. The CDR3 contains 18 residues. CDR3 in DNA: TGTGCCAGCACCGTCACCGGGGGACAGGCAATAATCCACTATGGCTACACCTTC. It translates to CASTVTGGQAIIHYGYTF.

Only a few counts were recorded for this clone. CDR3 residues: CASSLSGQGRIGNTIYF. The CDR3 DNA reads TGTGCCAGCAGTTTATCAGGACAGGGAAGAATTGGAAACACCATATATTTT. The chain couples TRBV27 to TRBJ1-3; 8 positions match TRBD1. V dropped 0 bases and J dropped 3; count of bases not matched to a gene: 7. The CDR3 is 17 amino acids. Germline CDR1 is MNHEY and CDR2 is SMNVEV (reference sequence).

The CDR3 coding sequence is TGTGCCAGCAGTACCGGGACAGATAATTCACCCCTCCACTTT. Amino acid sequence: CASSTGTDNSPLHF. The V and J genes are TRBV11-2 and TRBJ1-6, with 7 bases aligning to TRBD1. CDR1 is SGHAT and CDR2 is FQNNGV in the germline V gene. The CDR3 has 14 residues. The V and J ends lost 6 bases and 5 bases, in that order; junction bases with no gene match: 4.

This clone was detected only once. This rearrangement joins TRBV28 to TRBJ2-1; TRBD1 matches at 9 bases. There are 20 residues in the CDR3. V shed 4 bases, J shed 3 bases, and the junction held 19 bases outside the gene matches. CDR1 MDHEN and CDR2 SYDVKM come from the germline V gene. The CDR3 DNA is TGTGCCAGCAGTTCCCGGGGCTTACGCCGGGACAGGGCTCTCTACAATGAGCAGTTCTTC. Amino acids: CASSSRGLRRDRALYNEQFF. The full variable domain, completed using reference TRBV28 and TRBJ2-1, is DVKVTQSSRYLVKRTGEKVFLECVQDMDHENMFWYRQDPGLGLRLIYFSYDVKMKEKGDIPEGYSVSREKKERFSLILESASTNQTSMYLCASSSRGLRRDRALYNEQFFGPGTRLTVL.

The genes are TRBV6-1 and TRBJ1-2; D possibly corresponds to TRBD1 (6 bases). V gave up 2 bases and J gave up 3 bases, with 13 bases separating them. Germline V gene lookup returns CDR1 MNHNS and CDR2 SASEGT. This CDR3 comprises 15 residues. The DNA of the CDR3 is TGTGCCAGCAGTGAACCCGTCAGGGGTGACTATGGCTACACCTTC. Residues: CASSEPVRGDYGYTF.

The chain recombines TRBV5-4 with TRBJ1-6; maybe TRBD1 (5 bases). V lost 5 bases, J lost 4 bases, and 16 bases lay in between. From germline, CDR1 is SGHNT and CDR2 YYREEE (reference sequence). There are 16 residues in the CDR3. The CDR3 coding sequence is TGTGCCAGCAGACCCGCGGTACAGGCGTATAATTCACCCCTCCACTTT. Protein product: CASRPAVQAYNSPLHF.

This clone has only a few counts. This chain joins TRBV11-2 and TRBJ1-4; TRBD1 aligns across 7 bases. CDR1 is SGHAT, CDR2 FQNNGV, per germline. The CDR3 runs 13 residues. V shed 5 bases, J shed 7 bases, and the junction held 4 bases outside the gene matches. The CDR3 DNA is TGTGCCAGCAGCCCGGGACAGACTGAAAAACTGTTTTTT. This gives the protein CASSPGQTEKLFF.

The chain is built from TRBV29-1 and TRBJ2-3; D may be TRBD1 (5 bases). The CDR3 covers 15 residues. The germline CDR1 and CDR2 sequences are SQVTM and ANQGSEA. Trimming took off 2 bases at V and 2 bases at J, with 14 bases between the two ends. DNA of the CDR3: TGCAGCGTTGAAAGAGTCGACAGAGCCACAGATACGCAGTATTTT. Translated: CSVERVDRATDTQYF.

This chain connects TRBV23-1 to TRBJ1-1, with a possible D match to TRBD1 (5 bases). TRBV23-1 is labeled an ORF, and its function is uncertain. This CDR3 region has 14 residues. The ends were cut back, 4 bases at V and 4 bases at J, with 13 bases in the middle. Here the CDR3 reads CASSPGRVSTEAFF. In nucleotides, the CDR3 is TGCGCCAGCAGTCCGGGCAGGGTGTCCACTGAAGCTTTCTTT.

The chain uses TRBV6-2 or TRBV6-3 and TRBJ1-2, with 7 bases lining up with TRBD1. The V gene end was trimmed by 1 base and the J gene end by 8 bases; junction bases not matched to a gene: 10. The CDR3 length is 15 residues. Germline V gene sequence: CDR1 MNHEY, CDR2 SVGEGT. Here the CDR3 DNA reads TGTGCCAGCAGTTACTATCGTTCTACAGGGGAAGGCTACACCTTC. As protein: CASSYYRSTGEGYTF.

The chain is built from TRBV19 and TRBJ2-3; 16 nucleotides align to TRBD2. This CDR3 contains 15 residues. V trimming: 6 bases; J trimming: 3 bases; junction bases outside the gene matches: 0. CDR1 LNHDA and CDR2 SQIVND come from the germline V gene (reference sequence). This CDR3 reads CASRGLAGGTDTQYF. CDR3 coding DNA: TGTGCCAGTAGGGGACTAGCGGGAGGGACAGATACGCAGTATTTT.

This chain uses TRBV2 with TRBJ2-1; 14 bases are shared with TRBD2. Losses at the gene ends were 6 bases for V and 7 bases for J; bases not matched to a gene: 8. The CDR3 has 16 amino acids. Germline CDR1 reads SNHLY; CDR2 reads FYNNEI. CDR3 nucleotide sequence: TGTGCCAGCAGCGCGGTCGGACTAGCGGGGGGAAATGAGCAGTTCTTC. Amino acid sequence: CASSAVGLAGGNEQFF.

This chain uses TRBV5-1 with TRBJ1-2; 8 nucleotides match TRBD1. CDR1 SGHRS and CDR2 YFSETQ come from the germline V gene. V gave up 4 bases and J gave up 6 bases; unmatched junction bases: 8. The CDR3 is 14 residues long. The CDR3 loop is CASSAQGGEDGYTF. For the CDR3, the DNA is TGCGCCAGCAGCGCACAGGGGGGCGAGGATGGCTACACCTTC.

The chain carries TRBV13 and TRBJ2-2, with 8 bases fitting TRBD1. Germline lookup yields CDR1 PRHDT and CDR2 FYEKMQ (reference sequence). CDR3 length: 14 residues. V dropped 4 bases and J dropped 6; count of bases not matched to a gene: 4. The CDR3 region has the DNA TGTGCCAGCAGCTCGGACAGGGAATCCGGGGAGCTGTTTTTT. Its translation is CASSSDRESGELFF.

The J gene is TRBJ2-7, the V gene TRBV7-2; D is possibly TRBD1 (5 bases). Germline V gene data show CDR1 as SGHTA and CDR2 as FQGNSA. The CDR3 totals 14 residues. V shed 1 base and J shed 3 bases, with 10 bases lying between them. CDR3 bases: TGTGCCAGCAGCTTAGGGTATCAGGGCTACGAGCAGTACTTC. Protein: CASSLGYQGYEQYF.

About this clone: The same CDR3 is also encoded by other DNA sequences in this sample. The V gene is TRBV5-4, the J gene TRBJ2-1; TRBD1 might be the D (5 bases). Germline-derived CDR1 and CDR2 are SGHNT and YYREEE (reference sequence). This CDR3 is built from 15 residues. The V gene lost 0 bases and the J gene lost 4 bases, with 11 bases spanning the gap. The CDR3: CASSLGGRAYNEQFF. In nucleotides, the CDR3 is TGTGCCAGCAGCTTGGGAGGCAGGGCATACAATGAGCAGTTCTTC.